Listed below are T cell receptor beta chains from one sample, sequenced in a study of response to subunit inactivated influenza vaccine. TCRdb re-called the RT-PCR reads through MiXCR, storing one row per CDR3 protein. Here the sample spans some 500,000 distinct CDR3 sequences, 10% to 15% being singletons. Material: PBMCs from blood, obtained 40 to 50 days after vaccination. All receptors derive from a man aged 45 to 65 who received an inactivated influenza vaccine. Each CDR3 is given with its conserved first and last residue. Fields, in order: CDR3 protein, D gene, J gene, V gene. D genes are given only for firm matches.

CATRTSGSLETQYF TRBD2 TRBJ2-5 TRBV6-1
CASSLIGGGWDTQYF - TRBJ2-3 TRBV7-2
CACSQERLAGDEQYF TRBD2 TRBJ2-7 TRBV3-1
CASSQVEVSGRIGEETQYF - TRBJ2-5 TRBV3-1
CASSRLLSRSGSLPSYEQYF TRBD2 TRBJ2-7 TRBV6-2/TRBV6-3
CASSLKRGETQYF - TRBJ2-5 TRBV6-2/TRBV6-3
CASSPAQRGEQYF - TRBJ2-7 TRBV18
CASSLGDRGHEQFF TRBD1 TRBJ2-1 TRBV5-1
CSVEDLGRPITDTQYF - TRBJ2-3 TRBV29-1
CSAEHTTARFF - TRBJ2-1 TRBV20-1
CASGGQMNTEAFF TRBD1 TRBJ1-1 TRBV18
CASSFGSAGRALHF - TRBJ1-6 TRBV12-3/TRBV12-4
CASSTVFDKSYEQYF - TRBJ2-7 TRBV5-6
CASSLSTSGMGTDTQYF TRBD2 TRBJ2-3 TRBV27
CASSLGTNTYNEQFF - TRBJ2-1 TRBV5-6
CASSLAGGVEQFF - TRBJ2-1 TRBV7-9
CATSDSPGYEQYF - TRBJ2-7 TRBV24-1
CASSNTGIPYEQYF - TRBJ2-7 TRBV6-1
CATSDTTTLGDEQFF - TRBJ2-1 TRBV24-1
CASSGGEGPDTQYF - TRBJ2-3 TRBV9
CASSLGGAGQETQYF - TRBJ2-5 TRBV5-1
CASSPRLAGGLYQFF TRBD2 TRBJ2-1 TRBV4-3
CATRQSAGNQPQHF - TRBJ1-5 TRBV15
CASSHGSFYEQYF - TRBJ2-7 TRBV7-9
CASSTSTRDLSYEQYF - TRBJ2-7 TRBV6-2/TRBV6-3